The clone carrying this T cell receptor (beta chain) was counted once. The source of the sample is a study of blood T cell repertoires in COVID-19. Clones were read by immunoSEQ multiplex PCR, and TCRdb kept only the in-frame ones, dropping some. The table has roughly 310,000 clones, 90% seen once; the top ten hold 2.9%. This CDR3 spans 15 amino acids. Per the germline V gene, CDR1 is SGHAT and CDR2 is FQNNGV. V lost 5 bases and J 10 bases, leaving 20 bases between the germline ends. This sequence originates from a woman aged 25 to 39 with COVID-19, enrolled during active disease. The sequenced material came from peripheral blood. V and J are TRBV11-2 and TRBJ1-4; possibly TRBD1 for D (6 bases). CDR3 sequence (DNA): TGTGCCAGCAGCCAAGGGGGAGGGGGTACAGGAAAACTGTTTTTT. Translated: CASSQGGGGTGKLFF.